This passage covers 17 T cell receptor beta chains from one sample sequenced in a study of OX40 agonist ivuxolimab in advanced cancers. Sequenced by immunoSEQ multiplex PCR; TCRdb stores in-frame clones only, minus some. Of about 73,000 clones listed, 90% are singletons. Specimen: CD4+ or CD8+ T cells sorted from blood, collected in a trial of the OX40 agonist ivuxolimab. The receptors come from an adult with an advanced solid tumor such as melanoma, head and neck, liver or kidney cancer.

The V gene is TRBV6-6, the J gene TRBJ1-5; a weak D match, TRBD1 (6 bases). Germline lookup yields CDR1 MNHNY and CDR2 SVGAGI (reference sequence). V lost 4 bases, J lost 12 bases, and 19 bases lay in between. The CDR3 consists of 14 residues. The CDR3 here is CASSFIRGSGDQHF. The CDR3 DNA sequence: TGTGCCAGCAGTTTCATCAGGGGATCAGGCGACCAGCATTTT.

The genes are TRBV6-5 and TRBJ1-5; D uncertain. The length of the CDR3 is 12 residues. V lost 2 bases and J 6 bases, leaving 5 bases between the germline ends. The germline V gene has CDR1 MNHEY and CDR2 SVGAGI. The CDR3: CASSYVIQPQHF. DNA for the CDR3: TGTGCCAGCAGTTACGTGATTCAGCCCCAGCATTTT.

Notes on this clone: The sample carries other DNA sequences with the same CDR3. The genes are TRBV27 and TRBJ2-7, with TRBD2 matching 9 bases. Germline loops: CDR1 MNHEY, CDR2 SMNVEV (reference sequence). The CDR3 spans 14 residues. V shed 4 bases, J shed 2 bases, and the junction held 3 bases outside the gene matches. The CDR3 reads CASSWREGPYEQYF. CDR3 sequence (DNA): TGTGCCAGCAGTTGGCGGGAGGGCCCCTACGAGCAGTACTTC.

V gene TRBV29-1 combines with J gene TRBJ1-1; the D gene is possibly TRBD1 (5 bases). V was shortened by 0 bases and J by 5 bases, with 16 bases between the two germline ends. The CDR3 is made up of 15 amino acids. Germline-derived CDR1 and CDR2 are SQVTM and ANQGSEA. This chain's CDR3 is CSVEDRRQPRTEAFF. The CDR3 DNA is TGCAGCGTTGAAGATCGGCGACAGCCCCGGACTGAAGCTTTCTTT.

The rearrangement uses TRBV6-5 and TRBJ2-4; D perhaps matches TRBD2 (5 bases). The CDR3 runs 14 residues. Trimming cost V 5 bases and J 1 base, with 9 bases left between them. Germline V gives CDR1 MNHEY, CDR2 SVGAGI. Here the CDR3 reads CASSLGGAKNIQYF. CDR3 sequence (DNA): TGTGCCAGCAGTCTGGGCGGGGCCAAAAACATTCAGTACTTC.

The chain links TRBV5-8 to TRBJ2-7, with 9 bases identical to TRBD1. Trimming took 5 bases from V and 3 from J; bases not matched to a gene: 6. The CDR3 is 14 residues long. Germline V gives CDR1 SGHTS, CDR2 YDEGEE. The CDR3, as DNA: TGTGCCAGCAGTAGGGGACAGGGTAACTACGAGCAGTACTTC. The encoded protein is CASSRGQGNYEQYF.

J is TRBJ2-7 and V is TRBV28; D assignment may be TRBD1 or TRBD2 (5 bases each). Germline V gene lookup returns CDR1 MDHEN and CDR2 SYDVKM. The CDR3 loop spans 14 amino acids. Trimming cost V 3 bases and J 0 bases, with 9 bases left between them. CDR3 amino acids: CASSFEGPSYEQYF. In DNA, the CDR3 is TGTGCCAGCAGTTTCGAGGGGCCCTCCTACGAGCAGTACTTC. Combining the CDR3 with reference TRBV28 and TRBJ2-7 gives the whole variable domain DVKVTQSSRYLVKRTGEKVFLECVQDMDHENMFWYRQDPGLGLRLIYFSYDVKMKEKGDIPEGYSVSREKKERFSLILESASTNQTSMYLCASSFEGPSYEQYFGPGTRLTVT.

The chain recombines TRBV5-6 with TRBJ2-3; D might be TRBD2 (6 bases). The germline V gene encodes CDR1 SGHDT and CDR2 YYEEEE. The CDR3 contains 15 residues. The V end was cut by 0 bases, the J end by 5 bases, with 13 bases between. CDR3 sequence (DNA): TGTGCCAGCAGCTTGGAATCGGGAGTGGTAGATACGCAGTATTTT. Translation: CASSLESGVVDTQYF.

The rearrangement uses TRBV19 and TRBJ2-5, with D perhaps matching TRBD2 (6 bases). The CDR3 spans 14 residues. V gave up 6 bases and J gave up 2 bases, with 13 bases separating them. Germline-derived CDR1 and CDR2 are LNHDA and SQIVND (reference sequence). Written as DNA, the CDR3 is TGTGCCAGTAGCCGTAGGCGGGGTCAAGAGACCCAGTACTTC. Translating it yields CASSRRRGQETQYF.

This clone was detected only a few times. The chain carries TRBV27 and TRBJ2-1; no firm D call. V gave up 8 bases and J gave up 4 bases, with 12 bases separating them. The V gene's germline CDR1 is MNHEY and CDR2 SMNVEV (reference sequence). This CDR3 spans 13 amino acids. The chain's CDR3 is CASRRSLYNEQFF. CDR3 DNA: TGTGCCAGCCGGCGGTCCTTGTACAATGAGCAGTTCTTC.

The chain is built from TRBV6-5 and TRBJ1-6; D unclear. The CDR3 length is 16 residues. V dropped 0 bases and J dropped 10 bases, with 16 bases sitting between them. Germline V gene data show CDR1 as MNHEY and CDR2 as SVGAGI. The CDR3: CASSYSRGFRESPLHF. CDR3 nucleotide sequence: TGTGCCAGCAGTTACTCGAGAGGTTTTAGGGAATCACCCCTCCACTTT.

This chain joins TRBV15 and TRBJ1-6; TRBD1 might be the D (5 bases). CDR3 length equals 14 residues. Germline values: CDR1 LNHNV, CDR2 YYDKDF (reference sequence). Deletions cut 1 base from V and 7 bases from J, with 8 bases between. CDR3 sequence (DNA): TGTGCCACCAGCAGAGGCCGACAGAATTCACCCCTCCACTTT. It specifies CATSRGRQNSPLHF.

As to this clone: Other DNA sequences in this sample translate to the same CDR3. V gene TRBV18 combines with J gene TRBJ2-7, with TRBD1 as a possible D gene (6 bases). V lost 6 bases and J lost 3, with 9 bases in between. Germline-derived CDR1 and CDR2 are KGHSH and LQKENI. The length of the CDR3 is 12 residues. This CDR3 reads CASSRTDYEQYF. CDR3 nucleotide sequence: TGTGCCAGCTCCCGGACAGACTACGAGCAGTACTTC.

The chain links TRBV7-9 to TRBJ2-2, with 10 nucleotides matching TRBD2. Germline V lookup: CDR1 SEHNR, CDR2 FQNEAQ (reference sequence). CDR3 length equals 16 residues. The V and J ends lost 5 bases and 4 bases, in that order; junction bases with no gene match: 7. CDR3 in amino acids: CASSQRVAGGTGELFF. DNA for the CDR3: TGTGCCAGCAGCCAAAGGGTAGCGGGAGGCACCGGGGAGCTGTTTTTT.

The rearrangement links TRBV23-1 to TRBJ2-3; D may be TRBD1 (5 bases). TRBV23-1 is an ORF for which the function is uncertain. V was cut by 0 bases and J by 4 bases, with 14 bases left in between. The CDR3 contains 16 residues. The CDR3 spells CASSQSKARVADTQYF. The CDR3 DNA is TGCGCCAGCAGTCAATCGAAGGCCAGGGTCGCAGATACGCAGTATTTT.

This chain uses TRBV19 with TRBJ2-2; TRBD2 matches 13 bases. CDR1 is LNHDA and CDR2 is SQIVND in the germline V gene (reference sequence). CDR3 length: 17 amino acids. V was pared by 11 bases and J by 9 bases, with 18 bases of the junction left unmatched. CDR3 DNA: TGTGCCGGCCCGGGACTAGCGGGATGTGGGCATGACCGGGAGCTGTTTTTT. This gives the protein CAGPGLAGCGHDRELFF.

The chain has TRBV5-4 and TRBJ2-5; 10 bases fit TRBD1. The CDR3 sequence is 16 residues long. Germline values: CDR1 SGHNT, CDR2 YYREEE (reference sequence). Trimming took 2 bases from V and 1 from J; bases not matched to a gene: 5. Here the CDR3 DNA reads TGTGCCAGCAGCTTTGGACAGGGGGACTTCCAAGAGACCCAGTACTTC. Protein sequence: CASSFGQGDFQETQYF.